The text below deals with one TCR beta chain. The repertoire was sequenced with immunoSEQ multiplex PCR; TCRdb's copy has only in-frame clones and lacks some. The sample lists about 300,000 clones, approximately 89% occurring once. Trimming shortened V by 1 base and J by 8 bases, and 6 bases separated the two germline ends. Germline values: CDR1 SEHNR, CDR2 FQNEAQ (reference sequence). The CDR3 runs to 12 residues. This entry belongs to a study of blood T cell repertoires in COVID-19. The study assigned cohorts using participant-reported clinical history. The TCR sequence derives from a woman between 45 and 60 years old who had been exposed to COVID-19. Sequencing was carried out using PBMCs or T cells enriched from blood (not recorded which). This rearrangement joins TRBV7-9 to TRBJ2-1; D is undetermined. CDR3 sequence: CASSLVSDEQFF. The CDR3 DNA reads TGTGCCAGCAGCTTAGTCAGCGATGAGCAGTTCTTC.